A single sample is the source of the 9 T cell receptor beta chains below, sequenced in a study of OX40 agonist ivuxolimab in advanced cancers. Library prep was done by the immunoSEQ multiplex PCR assay. TCRdb obtained this table from immuneACCESS and retained in-frame rearrangements with V and J assigned. These tables miss some clones; where compared with another copy, unresolved V genes account for less than half of the shortfall, and the remainder is unexplained. The sample contains under 85,000 clones, more than 80% of them found a single time. The top ten clonotypes cover around 5.1% of the sample. Here the sequenced sample was CD4+ or CD8+ T cells sorted from blood, taken in a trial of the OX40 agonist ivuxolimab. These receptors all come from an adult with an advanced solid tumor such as melanoma, head and neck, liver or kidney cancer.

V gene TRBV6-5 combines with J gene TRBJ1-2; tentative D call: TRBD1 (5 bases). The CDR3 is 13 amino acids. V lost 2 bases, J lost 4 bases, and 8 bases lay in between. Germline CDR1 is MNHEY and CDR2 is SVGAGI. In DNA form, the CDR3 reads TGTGCCAGCAGTTACAGGGGACGCTATGGCTACACCTTC. Residues: CASSYRGRYGYTF.

The chain employs TRBV5-1 and TRBJ1-2, with 10 positions matching TRBD1. This CDR3 contains 15 residues. J lost 5 bases, V lost 2 bases, and 6 bases had no gene match. Germline CDR1 and CDR2: SGHRS and YFSETQ. The CDR3 protein is CASSFSGQGYYGYTF. For the CDR3, the DNA is TGCGCCAGCAGCTTCTCGGGACAGGGGTATTATGGCTACACCTTC.

The gene calls are TRBV11-3 and TRBJ2-1; D tentatively fits TRBD1 or TRBD2 (5 bases each). The CDR3 is 13 residues long. V lost 10 bases, J lost 5 bases, and 15 bases lay in between. CDR1 and CDR2 from the germline V gene are SGHNT and YENEEA. In DNA form, the CDR3 reads TGTGCCACATCCGGGGCTGCTAACAATGAGCAGTTCTTC. Protein sequence: CATSGAANNEQFF.

CDR3 residues: CASSLLGSGGRLGETQYF. In DNA form, the CDR3 reads TGCGCCAGCAGCTTGTTGGGTTCGGGGGGGCGATTAGGCGAGACCCAGTACTTC. The chain links TRBV5-1 to TRBJ2-5, with TRBD2 identical over 8 bases. CDR3 size: 18 residues. Trimming cost V 1 base and J 5 bases; bases outside gene matches: 16. Looked up from germline, CDR1 is SGHRS and CDR2 is YFSETQ.

The V and J genes are TRBV7-8 and TRBJ1-3; no clear D gene. The V gene's germline CDR1 is SGHVS and CDR2 FQNEAQ. V was pared by 1 base and J by 4 bases, with 2 bases between. The CDR3 is 12 amino acids. The CDR3 region has the DNA TGTGCCAGCAGCTTAGTCGGAAACACCATATATTTT. As protein: CASSLVGNTIYF.

This clone has just one count. This sequence joins TRBV27 and TRBJ2-3, with 9 bases matching TRBD2. This CDR3 has 15 residues. Germline V lookup: CDR1 MNHEY, CDR2 SMNVEV (reference sequence). Trimming removed 5 bases from V and 4 bases from J; junction bases left unmatched: 7. CDR3 residues: CASSIPGLAADTQYF. The CDR3, as DNA: TGTGCCAGCAGTATACCGGGACTAGCTGCAGATACGCAGTATTTT.

The chain combines TRBV20-1 with TRBJ1-4; D ambiguous. Germline CDR1 reads DFQATT; CDR2 reads SNEGSKA (reference sequence). The length of the CDR3 is 10 residues. The DNA for the CDR3 is TGCGGCATGACTAATGAAAAACTGTTTTTT. It encodes CGMTNEKLFF.

The rearrangement links TRBV28 to TRBJ2-7; TRBD2 matches 10 bases. The CDR3 covers 14 residues. From germline, CDR1 is MDHEN and CDR2 SYDVKM. J lost 7 bases, V lost 4 bases, and 7 bases had no gene match. The CDR3 is CASSSSGRIREQYF. CDR3 DNA: TGTGCCAGCAGTTCTAGCGGGAGAATCAGGGAGCAGTACTTC.

The chain couples TRBV7-2 to TRBJ2-7; TRBD2 is a possible D gene (6 bases). Germline V gene sequence: CDR1 SGHTA, CDR2 FQGNSA. Trimming took 7 bases from V and 3 from J, leaving 16 bases between them. The CDR3 loop spans 14 amino acids. The CDR3 DNA is TGTGCCAGCACCATTGATAGCGGAGTCTACGAGCAGTACTTC. The encoded protein is CASTIDSGVYEQYF.